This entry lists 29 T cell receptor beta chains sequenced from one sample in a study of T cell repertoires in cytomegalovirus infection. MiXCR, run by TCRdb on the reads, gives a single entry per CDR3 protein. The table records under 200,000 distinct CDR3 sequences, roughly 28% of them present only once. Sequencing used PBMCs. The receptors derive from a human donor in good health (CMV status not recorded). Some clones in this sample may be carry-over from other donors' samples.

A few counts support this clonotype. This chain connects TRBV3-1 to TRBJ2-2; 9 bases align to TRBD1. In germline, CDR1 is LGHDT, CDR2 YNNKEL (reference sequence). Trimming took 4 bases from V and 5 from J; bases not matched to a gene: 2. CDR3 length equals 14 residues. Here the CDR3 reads CASSPDRGTGELFF. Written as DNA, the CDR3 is TGTGCCAGCAGCCCCGACAGGGGGACCGGGGAGCTGTTTTTT.

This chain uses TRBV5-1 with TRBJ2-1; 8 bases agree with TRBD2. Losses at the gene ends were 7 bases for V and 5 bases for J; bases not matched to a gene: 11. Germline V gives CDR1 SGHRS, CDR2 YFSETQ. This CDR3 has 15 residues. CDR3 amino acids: CASCLGLAGHNEQFF. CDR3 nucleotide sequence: TGCGCCAGCTGTCTTGGACTAGCTGGCCACAATGAGCAGTTCTTC.

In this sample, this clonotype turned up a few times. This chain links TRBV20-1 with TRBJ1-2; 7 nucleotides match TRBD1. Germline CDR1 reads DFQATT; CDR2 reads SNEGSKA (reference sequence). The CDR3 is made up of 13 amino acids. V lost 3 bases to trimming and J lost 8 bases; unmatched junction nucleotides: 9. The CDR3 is CSASPGGPEGYTF. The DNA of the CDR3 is TGCAGTGCTAGTCCAGGGGGGCCAGAAGGCTACACCTTC.

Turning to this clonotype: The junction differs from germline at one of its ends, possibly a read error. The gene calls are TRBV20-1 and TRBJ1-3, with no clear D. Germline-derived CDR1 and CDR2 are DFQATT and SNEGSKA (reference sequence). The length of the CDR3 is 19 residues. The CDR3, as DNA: TGCAGTGCTAGAGCCCCAACGGGTATGGGGAAGGTGCTTGGAATCACCATATATTTT. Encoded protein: CSARAPTGMGKVLGITIYF.

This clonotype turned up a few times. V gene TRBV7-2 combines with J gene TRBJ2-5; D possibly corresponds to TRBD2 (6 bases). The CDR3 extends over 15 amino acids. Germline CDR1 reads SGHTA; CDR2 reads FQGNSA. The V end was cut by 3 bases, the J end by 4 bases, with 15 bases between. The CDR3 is CASSFGRGMGETQYF. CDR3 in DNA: TGTGCCAGCAGCTTCGGGCGCGGGATGGGAGAGACCCAGTACTTC.

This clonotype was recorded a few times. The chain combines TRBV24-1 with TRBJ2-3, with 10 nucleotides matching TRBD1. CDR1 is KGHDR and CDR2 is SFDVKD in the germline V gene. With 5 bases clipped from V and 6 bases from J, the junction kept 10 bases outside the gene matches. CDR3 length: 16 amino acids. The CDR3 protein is CATSAPGQGFGDTQYF. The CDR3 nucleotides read TGTGCCACCAGTGCGCCGGGACAGGGGTTCGGTGATACGCAGTATTTT.

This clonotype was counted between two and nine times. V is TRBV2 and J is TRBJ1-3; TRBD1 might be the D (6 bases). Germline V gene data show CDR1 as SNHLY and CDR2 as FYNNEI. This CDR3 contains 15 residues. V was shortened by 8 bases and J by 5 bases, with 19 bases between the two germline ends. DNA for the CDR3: TGTGCCAGCGGGTCATCAGGGGAGCGCCGAAACACCATATATTTT. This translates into CASGSSGERRNTIYF.

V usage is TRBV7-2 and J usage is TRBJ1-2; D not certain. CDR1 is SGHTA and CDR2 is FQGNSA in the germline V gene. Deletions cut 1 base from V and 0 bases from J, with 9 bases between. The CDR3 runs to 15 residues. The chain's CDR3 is CASSLGFEANYGYTF. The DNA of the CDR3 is TGTGCCAGCAGCTTAGGCTTTGAGGCTAACTATGGCTACACCTTC.

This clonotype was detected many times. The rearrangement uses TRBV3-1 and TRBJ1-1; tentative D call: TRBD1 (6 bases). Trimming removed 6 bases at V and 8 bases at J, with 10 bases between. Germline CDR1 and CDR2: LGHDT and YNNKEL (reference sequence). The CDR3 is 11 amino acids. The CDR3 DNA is TGTGCCAGCAGGTCACAGGGCGAAGCTTTCTTT. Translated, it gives CASRSQGEAFF.

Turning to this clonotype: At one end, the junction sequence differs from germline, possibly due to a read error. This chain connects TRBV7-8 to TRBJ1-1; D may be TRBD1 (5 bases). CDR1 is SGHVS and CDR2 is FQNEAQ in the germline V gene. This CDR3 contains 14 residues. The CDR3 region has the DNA TGTGCCAGCCAGGGTGGGATCATGAACAGTGAAGCTTTCTTT. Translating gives CASQGGIMNSEAFF.

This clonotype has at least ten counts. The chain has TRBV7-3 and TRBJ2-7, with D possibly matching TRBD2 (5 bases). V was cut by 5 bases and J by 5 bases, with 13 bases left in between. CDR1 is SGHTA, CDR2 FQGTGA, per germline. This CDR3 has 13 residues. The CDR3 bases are TGTGCCAGCAGCCGCGCAGCCGGGGACGAGCAGTACTTC. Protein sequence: CASSRAAGDEQYF.

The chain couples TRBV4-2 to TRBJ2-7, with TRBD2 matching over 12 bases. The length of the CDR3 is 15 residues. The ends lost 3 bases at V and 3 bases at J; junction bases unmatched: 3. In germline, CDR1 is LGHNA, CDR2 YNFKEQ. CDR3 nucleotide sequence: TGTGCCAGCAGCCATCTAGCGGGGGGGCTCTACGAGCAGTACTTC. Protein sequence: CASSHLAGGLYEQYF.

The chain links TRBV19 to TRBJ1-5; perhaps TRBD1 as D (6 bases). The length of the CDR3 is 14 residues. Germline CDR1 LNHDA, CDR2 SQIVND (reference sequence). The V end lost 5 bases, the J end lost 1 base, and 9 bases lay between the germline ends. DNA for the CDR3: TGTGCCAGTAGTCAAGGGGGAAGCAATCAGCCCCAGCATTTT. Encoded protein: CASSQGGSNQPQHF.

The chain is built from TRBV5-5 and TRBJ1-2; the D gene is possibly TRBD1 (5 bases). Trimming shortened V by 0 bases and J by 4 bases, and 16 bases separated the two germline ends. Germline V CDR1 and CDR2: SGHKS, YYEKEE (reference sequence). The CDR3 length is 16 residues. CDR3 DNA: TGTGCCAGCAGCTTGGCCGGGACGGGTGCTCTCTATGGCTACACCTTC. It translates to CASSLAGTGALYGYTF.

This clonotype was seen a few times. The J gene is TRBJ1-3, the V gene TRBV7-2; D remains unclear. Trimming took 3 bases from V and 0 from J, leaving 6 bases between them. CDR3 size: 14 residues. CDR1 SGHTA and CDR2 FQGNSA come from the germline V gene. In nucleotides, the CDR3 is TGTGCCAGCAGCTTTATAGCCTCTGGAAACACCATATATTTT. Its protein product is CASSFIASGNTIYF.

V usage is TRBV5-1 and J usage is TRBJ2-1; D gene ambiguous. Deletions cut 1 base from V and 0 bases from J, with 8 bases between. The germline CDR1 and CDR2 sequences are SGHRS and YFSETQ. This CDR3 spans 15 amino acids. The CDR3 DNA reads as TGCGCCAGCAGCTTGACAGTCAGCTCCTACAATGAGCAGTTCTTC. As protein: CASSLTVSSYNEQFF.

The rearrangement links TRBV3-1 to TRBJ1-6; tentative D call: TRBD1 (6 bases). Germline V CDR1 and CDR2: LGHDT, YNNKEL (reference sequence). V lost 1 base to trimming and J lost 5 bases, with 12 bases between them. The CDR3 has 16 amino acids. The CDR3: CASSQVFAGDNSPLHF. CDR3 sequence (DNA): TGTGCCAGCAGCCAAGTTTTTGCAGGGGATAATTCACCCCTCCACTTT. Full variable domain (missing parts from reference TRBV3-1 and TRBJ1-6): DTAVSQTPKYLVTQMGNDKSIKCEQNLGHDTMYWYKQDSKKFLKIMFSYNNKELIINETVPNRFSPKSPDKAHLNLHINSLELGDSAVYFCASSQVFAGDNSPLHFGNGTRLTVT.

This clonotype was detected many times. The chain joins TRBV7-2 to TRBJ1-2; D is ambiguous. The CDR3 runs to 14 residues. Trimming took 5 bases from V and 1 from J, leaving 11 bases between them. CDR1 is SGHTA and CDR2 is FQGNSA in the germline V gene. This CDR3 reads CASSTEVYNYGYTF. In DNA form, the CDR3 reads TGTGCCAGCAGCACAGAGGTGTATAACTATGGCTACACCTTC. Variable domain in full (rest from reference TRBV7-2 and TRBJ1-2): GAGVSQSPSNKVTEKGKDVELRCDPISGHTALYWYRQSLGQGLEFLIYFQGNSAPDKSGLPSDRFSAERTGGSVSTLTIQRTQQEDSAVYLCASSTEVYNYGYTFGSGTRLTVV.

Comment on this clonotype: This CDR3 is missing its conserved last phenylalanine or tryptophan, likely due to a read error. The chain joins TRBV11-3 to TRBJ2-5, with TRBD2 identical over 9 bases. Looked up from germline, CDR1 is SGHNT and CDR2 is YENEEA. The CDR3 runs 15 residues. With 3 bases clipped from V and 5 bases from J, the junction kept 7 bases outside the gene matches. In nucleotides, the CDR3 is TGTGCCAGCAGCTTGAGGGGGCTAGCGGGGGAGACCCAGTACTCC. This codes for CASSLRGLAGETQYS.

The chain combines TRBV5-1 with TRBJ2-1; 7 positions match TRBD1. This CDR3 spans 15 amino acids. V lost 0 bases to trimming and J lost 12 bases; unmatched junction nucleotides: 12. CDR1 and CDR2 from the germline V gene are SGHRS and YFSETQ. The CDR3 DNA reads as TGCGCCAGCAGCTTGGAAGGGACAGAGTTTCGTGGGCAGTTCTTC. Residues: CASSLEGTEFRGQFF.

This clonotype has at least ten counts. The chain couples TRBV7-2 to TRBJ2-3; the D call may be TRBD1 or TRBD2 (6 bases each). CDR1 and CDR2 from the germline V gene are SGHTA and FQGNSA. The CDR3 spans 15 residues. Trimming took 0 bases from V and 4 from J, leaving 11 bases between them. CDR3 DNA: TGTGCCAGCAGCTTAGCGGGGGGCCTACCAGATACGCAGTATTTT. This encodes CASSLAGGLPDTQYF.

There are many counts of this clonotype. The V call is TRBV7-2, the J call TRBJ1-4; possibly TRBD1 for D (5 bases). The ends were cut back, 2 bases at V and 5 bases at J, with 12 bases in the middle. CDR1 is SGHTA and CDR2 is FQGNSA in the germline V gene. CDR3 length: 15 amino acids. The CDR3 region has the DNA TGTGCCAGCAGCTTAACCAGGGCGGTGAATGAAAAACTGTTTTTT. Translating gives CASSLTRAVNEKLFF.

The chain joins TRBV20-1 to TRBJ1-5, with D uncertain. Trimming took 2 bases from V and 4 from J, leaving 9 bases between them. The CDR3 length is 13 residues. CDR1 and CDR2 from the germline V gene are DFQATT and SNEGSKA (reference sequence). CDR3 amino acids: CSARSDGNQPQHF. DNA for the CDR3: TGCAGTGCTAGATCGGACGGGAATCAGCCCCAGCATTTT.

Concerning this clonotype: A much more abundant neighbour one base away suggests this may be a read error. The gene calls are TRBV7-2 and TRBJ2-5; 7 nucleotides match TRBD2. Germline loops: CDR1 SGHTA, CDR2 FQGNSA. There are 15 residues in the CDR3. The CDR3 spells CASSQLGRVQETQNF. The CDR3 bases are TGTGCCAGCAGCCAGCTGGGGAGGGTACAAGAGACCCAGAACTTC.

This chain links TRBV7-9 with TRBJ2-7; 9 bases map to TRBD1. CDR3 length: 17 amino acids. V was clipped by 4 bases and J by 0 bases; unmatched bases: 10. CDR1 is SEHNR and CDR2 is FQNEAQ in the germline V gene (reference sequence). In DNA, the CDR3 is TGTGCCAGCAGCTATCAAAGGAGGGACAGGGTCTCCTACGAGCAGTACTTC. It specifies CASSYQRRDRVSYEQYF.

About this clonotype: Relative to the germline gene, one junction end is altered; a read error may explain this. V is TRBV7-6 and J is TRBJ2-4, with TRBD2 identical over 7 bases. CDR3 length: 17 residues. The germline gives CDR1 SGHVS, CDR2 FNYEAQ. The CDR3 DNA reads TGTTCCAGCAGCCGAGTGGGCGGGGGAACAGCCAAAAACATTCAGTACTTC. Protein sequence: CSSSRVGGGTAKNIQYF.

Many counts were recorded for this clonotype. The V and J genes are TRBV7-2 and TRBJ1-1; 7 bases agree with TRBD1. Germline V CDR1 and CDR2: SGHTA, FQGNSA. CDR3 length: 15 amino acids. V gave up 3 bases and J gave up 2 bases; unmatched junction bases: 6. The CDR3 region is CASSLDGTVNTEAFF. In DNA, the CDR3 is TGTGCCAGCAGCTTGGATGGGACAGTAAACACTGAAGCTTTCTTT.

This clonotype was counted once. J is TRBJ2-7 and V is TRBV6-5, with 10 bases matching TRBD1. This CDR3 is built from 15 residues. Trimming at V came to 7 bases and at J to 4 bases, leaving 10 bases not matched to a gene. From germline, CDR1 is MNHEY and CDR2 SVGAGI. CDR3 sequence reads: CASTLDRDRGYEQYF. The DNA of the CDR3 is TGTGCCAGCACACTTGACCGGGACAGGGGTTACGAGCAGTACTTC.

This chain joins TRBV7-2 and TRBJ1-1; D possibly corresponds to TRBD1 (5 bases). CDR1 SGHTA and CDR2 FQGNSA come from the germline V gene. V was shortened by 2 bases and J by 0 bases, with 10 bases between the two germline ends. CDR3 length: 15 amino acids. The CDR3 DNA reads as TGTGCCAGCAGCTTATTGGGGGGGTTGAACACTGAAGCTTTCTTT. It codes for CASSLLGGLNTEAFF.